What follows is one T cell receptor beta chain and its context. The germline V gene encodes CDR1 SGHDT and CDR2 YYEEEE. The CDR3 runs 15 residues. V was trimmed by 2 bases and J by 9 bases, leaving 18 bases between them. This sample stems from a study of control samples from healthy donors and cancer patients. Repertoires were generated with immunoSEQ multiplex PCR, while TCRdb's copy carries only in-frame clones and drops some. The sample has fewer than 100,000 clones, roughly 82% seen once; the top ten hold approximately 2%. J is TRBJ2-4 and V is TRBV5-6, with D maybe TRBD2 (5 bases). This receptor was obtained from a man in his sixties in good health. The sample consisted of blood. The chain's CDR3 is CASSFSGFRGSIQYF. The CDR3 nucleotides read TGTGCCAGCAGCTTTTCGGGGTTTCGGGGAAGCATTCAGTACTTC.